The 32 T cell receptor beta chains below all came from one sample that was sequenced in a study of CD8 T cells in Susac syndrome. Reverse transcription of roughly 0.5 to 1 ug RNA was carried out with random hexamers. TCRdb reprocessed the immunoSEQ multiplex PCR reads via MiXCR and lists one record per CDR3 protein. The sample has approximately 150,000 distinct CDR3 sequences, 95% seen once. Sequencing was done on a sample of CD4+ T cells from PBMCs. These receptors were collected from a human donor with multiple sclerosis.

CDR3: CSARASGRNWQYF. CDR3 coding DNA: TGCAGTGCTAGAGCCAGCGGGAGGAATTGGCAGTACTTC. The gene calls are TRBV20-1 and TRBJ2-7; 9 nucleotides match TRBD2. The CDR3 extends over 13 amino acids. The trim removed 1 base at V and 9 bases at J, leaving 7 bases unmatched. Germline-derived CDR1 and CDR2 are DFQATT and SNEGSKA (reference sequence).

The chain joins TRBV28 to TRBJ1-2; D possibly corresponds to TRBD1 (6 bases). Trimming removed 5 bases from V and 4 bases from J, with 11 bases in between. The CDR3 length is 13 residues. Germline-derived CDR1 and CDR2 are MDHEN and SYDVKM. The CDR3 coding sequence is TGTGCCAGCAGTCTCCAGGGGAGCTATGGCTACACCTTC. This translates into CASSLQGSYGYTF.

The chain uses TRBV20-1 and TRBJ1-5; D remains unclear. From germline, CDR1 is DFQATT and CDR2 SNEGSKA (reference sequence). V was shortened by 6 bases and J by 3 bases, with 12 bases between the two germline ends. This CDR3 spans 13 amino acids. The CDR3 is CSAGTANNQPQHF. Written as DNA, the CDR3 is TGCAGTGCAGGAACAGCAAACAATCAGCCCCAGCATTTT.

The CDR3: CAWSEAVGTQYF. DNA for the CDR3: TGTGCCTGGAGTGAGGCGGTCGGGACCCAGTACTTC. V is TRBV30 and J is TRBJ2-5; D unclear. The CDR3 contains 12 residues. Germline lookup yields CDR1 GTSNPN and CDR2 SVGIG (reference sequence). The V end was cut by 1 base, the J end by 7 bases, with 10 bases between.

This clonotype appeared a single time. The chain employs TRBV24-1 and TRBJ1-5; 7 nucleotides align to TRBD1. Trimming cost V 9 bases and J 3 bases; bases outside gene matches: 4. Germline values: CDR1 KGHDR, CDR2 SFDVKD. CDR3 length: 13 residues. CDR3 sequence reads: CATGGQNNQPQHF. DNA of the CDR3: TGTGCCACCGGGGGACAGAACAATCAGCCCCAGCATTTT.

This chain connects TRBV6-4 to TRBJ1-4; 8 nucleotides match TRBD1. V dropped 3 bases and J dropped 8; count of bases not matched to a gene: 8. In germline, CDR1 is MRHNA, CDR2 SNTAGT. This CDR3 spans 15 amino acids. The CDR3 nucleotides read TGTGCCAGCAGTGAGTCGGACAGGGTGAGAGAAAAACTGTTTTTT. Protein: CASSESDRVREKLFF.

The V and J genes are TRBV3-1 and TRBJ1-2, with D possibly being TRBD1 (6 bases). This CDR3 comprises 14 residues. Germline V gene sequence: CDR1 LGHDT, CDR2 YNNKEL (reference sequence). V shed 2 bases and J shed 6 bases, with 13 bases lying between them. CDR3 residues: CASSQQGRGNGYTF. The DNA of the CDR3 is TGTGCCAGCAGCCAACAGGGCAGGGGAAATGGCTACACCTTC.

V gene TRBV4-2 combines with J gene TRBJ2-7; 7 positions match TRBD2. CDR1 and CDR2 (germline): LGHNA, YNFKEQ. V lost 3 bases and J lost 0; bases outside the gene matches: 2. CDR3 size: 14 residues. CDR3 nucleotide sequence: TGTGCCAGCAGCCAGGCGGGAGACTCCTACGAGCAGTACTTC. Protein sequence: CASSQAGDSYEQYF.

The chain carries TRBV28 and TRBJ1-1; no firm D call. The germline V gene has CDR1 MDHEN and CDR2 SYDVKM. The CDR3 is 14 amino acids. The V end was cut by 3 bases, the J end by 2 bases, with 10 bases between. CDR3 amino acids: CASSLIQSNTEAFF. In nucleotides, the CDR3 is TGTGCCAGCAGTTTGATACAGTCAAACACTGAAGCTTTCTTT.

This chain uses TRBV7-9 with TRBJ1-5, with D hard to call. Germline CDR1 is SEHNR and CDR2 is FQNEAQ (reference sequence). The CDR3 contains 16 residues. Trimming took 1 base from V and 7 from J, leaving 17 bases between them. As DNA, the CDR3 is TGTGCCAGCAGCTTAGGGATGGGCAGGAGGCAGCAGCCCCAGCATTTT. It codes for CASSLGMGRRQQPQHF.

The CDR3 nucleotides read TGTGCCAGCAGTTTAAAGTTGGGAAACGAGCAGTACTTC. Its translation is CASSLKLGNEQYF. V and J are TRBV12-3 or TRBV12-4 and TRBJ2-7, with unresolved D. V was shortened by 2 bases and J by 5 bases, with 10 bases between the two germline ends. The CDR3 extends over 13 amino acids.

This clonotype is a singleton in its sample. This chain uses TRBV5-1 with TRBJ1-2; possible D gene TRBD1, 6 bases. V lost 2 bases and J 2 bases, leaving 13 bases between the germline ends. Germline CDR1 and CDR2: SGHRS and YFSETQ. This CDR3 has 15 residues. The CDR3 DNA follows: TGCGCCAGCAGCTTTGAAGGGGGGACCAACTATGGCTACACCTTC. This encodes CASSFEGGTNYGYTF.

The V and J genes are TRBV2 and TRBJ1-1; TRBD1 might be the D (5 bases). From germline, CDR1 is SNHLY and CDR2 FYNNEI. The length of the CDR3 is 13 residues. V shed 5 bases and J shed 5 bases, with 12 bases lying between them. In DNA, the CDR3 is TGTGCCAGCAGTCCCGGGACGAGGACTGAAGCTTTCTTT. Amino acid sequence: CASSPGTRTEAFF.

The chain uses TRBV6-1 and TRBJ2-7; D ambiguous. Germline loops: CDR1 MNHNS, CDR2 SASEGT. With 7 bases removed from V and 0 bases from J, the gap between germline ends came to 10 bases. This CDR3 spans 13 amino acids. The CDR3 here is CASIALDSYEQYF. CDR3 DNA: TGTGCCAGCATCGCACTGGACTCCTACGAGCAGTACTTC.

The CDR3 coding sequence is TGTGCCAGCAGCGTTGGTAGCGGGGGCGGAGAGACCCAGTACTTC. It translates to CASSVGSGGGETQYF. This sequence joins TRBV9 and TRBJ2-5, with 9 positions matching TRBD2. J was trimmed by 4 bases and V by 2 bases; bases with no gene match: 6. From germline, CDR1 is SGDLS and CDR2 YYNGEE. The CDR3 runs 15 residues.

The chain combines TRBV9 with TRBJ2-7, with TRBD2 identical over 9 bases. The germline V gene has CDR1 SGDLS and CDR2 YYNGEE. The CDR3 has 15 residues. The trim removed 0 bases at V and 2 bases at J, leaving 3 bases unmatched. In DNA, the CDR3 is TGTGCCAGCAGCGTAGCTCCTAGCGGGACCTACGAGCAGTACTTC. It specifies CASSVAPSGTYEQYF.

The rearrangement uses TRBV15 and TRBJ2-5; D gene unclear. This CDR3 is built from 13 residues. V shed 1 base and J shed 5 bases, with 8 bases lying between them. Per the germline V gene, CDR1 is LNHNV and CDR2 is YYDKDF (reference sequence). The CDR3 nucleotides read TGTGCCACCAGCAGAGCAACCGGGGAGACCCAGTACTTC. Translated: CATSRATGETQYF.

The CDR3 DNA sequence: TGCAGTGCTAGAGCTCAAGGGAGCGTCAGGACCTACGAGCAGTACTTC. This translates into CSARAQGSVRTYEQYF. The chain combines TRBV20-1 with TRBJ2-7; tentatively, D is TRBD2 (5 bases). V was cut by 1 base and J by 2 bases, with 18 bases left in between. In germline, CDR1 is DFQATT, CDR2 SNEGSKA (reference sequence). CDR3 length: 16 residues.

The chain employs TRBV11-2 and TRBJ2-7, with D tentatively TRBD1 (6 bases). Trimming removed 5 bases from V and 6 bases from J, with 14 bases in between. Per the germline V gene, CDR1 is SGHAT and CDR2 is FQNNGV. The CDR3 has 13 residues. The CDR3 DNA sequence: TGTGCCAGCAGCCCGCGGACAGTATCCGAGCAGTACTTC. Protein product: CASSPRTVSEQYF.

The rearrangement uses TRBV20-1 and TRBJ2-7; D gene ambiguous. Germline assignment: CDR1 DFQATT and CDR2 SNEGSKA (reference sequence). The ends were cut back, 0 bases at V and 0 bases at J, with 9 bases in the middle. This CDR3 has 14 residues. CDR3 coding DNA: TGCAGTGCTAGAGATGTTGCAGCCTCCTACGAGCAGTACTTC. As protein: CSARDVAASYEQYF.

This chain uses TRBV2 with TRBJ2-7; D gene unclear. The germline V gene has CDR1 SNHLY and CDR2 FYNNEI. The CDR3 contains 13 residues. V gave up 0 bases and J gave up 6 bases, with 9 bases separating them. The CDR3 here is CASSEARVSEQYF. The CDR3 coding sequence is TGTGCCAGCAGTGAAGCACGAGTAAGCGAGCAGTACTTC.

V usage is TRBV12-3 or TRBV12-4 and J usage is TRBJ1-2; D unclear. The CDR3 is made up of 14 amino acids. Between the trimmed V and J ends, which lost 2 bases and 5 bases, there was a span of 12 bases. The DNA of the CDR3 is TGTGCCAGCAGTTTACGAAAACGAGGATATGGCTACACCTTC. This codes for CASSLRKRGYGYTF.

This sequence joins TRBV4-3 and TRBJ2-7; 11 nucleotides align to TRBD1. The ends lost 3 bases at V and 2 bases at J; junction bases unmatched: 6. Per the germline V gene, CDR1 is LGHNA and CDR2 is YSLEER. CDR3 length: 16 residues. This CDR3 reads CASSHVPGQGAYEQYF. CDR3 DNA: TGCGCCAGCAGCCACGTCCCGGGACAGGGGGCCTACGAGCAGTACTTC.

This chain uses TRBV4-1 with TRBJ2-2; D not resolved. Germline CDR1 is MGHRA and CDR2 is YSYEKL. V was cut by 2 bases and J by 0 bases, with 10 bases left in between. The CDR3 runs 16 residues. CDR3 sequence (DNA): TGCGCCAGCAGCCAACTAAGGAGCGCGAACACCGGGGAGCTGTTTTTT. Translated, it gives CASSQLRSANTGELFF.

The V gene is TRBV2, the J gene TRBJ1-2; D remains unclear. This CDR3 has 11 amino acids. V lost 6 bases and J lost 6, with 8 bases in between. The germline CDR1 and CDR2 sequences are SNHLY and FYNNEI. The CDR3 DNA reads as TGTGCCAGCAGGGTCGGAAATGGCTACACCTTC. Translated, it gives CASRVGNGYTF. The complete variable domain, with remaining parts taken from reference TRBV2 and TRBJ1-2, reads EPEVTQTPSHQVTQMGQEVILRCVPISNHLYFYWYRQILGQKVEFLVSFYNNEISEKSEIFDDQFSVERPDGSNFTLKIRSTKLEDSAMYFCASRVGNGYTFGSGTRLTVV.

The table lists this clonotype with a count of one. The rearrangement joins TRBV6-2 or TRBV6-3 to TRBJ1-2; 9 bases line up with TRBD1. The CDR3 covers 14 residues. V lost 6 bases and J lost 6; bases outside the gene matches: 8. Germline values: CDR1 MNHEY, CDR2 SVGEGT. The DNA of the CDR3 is TGTGCCAGCAGCTGGACGGGACAGGGAGATGGCTACACCTTC. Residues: CASSWTGQGDGYTF.

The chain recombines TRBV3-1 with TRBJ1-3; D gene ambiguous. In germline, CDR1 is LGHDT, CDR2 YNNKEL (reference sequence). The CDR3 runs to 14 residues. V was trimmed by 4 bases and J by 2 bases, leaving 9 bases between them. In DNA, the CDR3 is TGTGCCAGCAGCCGGAGTGGGACTGGAAACACCATATATTTT. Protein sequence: CASSRSGTGNTIYF.

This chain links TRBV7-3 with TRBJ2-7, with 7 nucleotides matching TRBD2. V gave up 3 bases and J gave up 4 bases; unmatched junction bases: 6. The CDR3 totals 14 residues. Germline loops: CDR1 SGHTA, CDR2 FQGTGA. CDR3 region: CASSFQREGYEQYF. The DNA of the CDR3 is TGTGCCAGCAGCTTCCAGCGGGAAGGATACGAGCAGTACTTC.

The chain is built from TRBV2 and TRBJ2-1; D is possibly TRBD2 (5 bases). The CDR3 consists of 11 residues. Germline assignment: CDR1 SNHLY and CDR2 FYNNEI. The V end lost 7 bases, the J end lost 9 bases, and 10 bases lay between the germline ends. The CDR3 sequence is CASTFRGEQFF. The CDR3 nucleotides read TGTGCCAGCACCTTTCGGGGTGAGCAGTTCTTC.

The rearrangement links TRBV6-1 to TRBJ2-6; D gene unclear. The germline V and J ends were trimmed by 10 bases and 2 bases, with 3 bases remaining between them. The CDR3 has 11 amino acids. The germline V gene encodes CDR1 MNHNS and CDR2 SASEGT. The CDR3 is CATTGANVLTF. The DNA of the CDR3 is TGTGCCACAACTGGGGCCAACGTCCTGACTTTC.

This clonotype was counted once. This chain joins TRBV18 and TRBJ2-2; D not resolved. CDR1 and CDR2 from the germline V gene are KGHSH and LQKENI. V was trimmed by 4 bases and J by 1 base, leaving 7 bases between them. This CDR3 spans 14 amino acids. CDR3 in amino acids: CASSLNQNTGELFF. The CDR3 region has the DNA TGTGCCAGCTCACTCAACCAGAACACCGGGGAGCTGTTTTTT.

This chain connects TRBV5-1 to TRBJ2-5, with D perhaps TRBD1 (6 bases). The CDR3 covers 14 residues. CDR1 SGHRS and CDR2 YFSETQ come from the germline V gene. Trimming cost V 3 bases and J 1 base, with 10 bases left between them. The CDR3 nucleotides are TGCGCCAGCAGCTCCGGACAGCCCCAAGAGACCCAGTACTTC. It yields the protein CASSSGQPQETQYF.